This T cell receptor beta chain was observed in a study of cytomegalovirus exposure and HLA in healthy donors. The data were produced by immunoSEQ multiplex PCR, yet TCRdb's version contains in-frame clones alone and is incomplete. The sample has fewer than 65,000 clones; about 88% are singletons. Germline lookup yields CDR1 MRHNA and CDR2 SNTAGT. V lost 0 bases, J lost 4 bases, and 21 bases stayed unmatched. This CDR3 has 22 amino acids. The specimen was PBMCs. The V call is TRBV6-4, the J call TRBJ2-2; 9 bases align to TRBD2. The clonotype comes from a young woman in good health and CMV-seronegative. The CDR3 region is CASSDSGRASGEGGRITGELFF. In DNA, the CDR3 is TGTGCCAGCAGTGACTCGGGTAGGGCTAGCGGGGAGGGGGGCCGAATCACCGGGGAGCTGTTTTTT.